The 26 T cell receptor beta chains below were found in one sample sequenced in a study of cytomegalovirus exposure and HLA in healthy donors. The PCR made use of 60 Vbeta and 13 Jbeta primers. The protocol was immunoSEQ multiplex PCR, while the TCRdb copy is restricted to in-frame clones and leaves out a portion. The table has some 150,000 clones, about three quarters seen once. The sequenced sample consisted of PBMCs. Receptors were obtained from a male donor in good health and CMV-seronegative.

CDR3 sequence: CASSRRDRDTEAFF. CDR3 nucleotide sequence: TGTGCCAGCAGCCGCCGGGACAGGGACACTGAAGCTTTCTTT. The chain joins TRBV5-6 to TRBJ1-1; 9 nucleotides align to TRBD1. This CDR3 comprises 14 residues. Germline CDR1 and CDR2: SGHDT and YYEEEE. V gave up 4 bases and J gave up 3 bases; unmatched junction bases: 4. The full variable domain, rest sourced from reference TRBV5-6 and TRBJ1-1, is DAGVTQSPTHLIKTRGQQVTLRCSPKSGHDTVSWYQQALGQGPQFIFQYYEEEERQRGNFPDRFSGHQFPNYSSELNVNALLLGDSALYLCASSRRDRDTEAFFGQGTRLTVV.

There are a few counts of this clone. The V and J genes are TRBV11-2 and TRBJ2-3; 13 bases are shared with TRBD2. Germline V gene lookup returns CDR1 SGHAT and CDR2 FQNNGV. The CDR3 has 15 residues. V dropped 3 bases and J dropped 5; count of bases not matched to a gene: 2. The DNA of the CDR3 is TGTGCCAGCAGCTTCACTAGCGGGGGGGGAGATACGCAGTATTTT. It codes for CASSFTSGGGDTQYF.

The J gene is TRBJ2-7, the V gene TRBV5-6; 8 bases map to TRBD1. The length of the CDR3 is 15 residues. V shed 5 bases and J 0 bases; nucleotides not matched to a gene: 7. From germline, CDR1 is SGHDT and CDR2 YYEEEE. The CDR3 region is CASSLQGEDSYEQYF. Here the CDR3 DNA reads TGTGCCAGCAGTTTACAGGGGGAAGACTCCTACGAGCAGTACTTC.

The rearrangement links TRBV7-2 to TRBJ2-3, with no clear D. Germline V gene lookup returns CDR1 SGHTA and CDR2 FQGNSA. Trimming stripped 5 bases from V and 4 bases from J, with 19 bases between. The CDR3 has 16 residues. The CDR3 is CASSPWSSSLPDTQYF. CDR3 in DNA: TGTGCCAGCAGCCCTTGGAGTAGCTCTCTCCCAGATACGCAGTATTTT.

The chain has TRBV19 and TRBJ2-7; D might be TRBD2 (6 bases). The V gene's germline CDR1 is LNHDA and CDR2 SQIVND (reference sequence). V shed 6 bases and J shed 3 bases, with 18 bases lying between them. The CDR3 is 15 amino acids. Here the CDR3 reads CASSQQASVLYEQYF. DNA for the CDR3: TGTGCCAGTAGCCAGCAGGCTAGCGTACTCTACGAGCAGTACTTC.

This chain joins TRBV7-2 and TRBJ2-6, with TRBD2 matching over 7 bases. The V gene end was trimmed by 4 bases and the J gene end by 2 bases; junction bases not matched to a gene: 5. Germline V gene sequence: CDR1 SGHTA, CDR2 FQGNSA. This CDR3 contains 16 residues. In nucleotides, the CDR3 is TGTGCCAGCAGCTCATGGGGGGGAACTGGGGCCAACGTCCTGACTTTC. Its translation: CASSSWGGTGANVLTF.

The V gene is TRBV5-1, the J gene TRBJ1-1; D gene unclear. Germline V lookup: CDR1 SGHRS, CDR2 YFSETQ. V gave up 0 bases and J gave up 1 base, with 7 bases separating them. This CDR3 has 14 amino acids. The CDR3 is CASSLGGENTEAFF. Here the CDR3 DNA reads TGCGCCAGCAGCTTGGGCGGAGAGAACACTGAAGCTTTCTTT.

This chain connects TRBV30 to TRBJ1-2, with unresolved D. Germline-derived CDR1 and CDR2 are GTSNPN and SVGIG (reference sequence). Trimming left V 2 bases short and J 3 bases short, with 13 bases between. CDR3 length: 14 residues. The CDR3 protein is CAWSPGEPYYGYTF. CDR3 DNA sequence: TGTGCCTGGAGTCCTGGAGAACCCTACTATGGCTACACCTTC. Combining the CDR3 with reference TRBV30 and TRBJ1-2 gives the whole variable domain SQTIHQWPATLVQPVGSPLSLECTVEGTSNPNLYWYRQAAGRGLQLLFYSVGIGQISSEVPQNLSASRPQDRQFILSSKKLLLSDSGFYLCAWSPGEPYYGYTFGSGTRLTVV.

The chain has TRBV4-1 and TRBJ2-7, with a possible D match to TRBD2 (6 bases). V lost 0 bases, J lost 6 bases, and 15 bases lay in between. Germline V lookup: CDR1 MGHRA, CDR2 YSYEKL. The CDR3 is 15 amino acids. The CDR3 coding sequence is TGCGCCAGCAGCCAAGATCCCGGGACTTCCGGCGAGCAGTACTTC. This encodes CASSQDPGTSGEQYF.

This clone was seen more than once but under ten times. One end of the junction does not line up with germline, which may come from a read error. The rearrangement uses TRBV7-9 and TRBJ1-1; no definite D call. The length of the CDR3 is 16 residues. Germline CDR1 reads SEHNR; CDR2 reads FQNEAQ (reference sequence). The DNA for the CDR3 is TGTTCCAGCAGCTTAGTCAACTACCTCATGAACACTGAAGCTTTCTTT. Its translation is CSSSLVNYLMNTEAFF. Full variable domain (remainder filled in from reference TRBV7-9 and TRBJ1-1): DTGVSQNPRHKITKRGQNVTFRCDPISEHNRLYWYRQTLGQGPEFLTYFQNEAQLEKSRLLSDRFSAERPKGSFSTLEIQRTEQGDSAMYLCSSSLVNYLMNTEAFFGQGTRLTVV.

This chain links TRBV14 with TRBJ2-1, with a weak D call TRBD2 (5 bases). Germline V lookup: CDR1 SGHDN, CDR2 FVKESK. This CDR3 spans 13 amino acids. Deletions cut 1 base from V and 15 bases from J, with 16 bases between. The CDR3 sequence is CASSQAWTAGTFF. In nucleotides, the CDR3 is TGTGCCAGCAGCCAAGCTTGGACGGCGGGTACGTTCTTC.

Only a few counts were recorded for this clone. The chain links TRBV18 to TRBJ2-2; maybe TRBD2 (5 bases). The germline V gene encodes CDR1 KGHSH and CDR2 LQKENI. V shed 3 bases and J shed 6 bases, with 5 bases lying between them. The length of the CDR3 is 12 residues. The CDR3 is CASSPGAGELFF. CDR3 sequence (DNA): TGTGCCAGCTCACCCGGGGCCGGGGAGCTGTTTTTT.

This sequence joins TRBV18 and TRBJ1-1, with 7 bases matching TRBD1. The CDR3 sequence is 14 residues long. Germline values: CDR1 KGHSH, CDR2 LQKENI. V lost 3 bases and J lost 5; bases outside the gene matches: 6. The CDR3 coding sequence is TGTGCCAGCTCACCGCCGACAGGGTCTACTGAAGCTTTCTTT. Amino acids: CASSPPTGSTEAFF.

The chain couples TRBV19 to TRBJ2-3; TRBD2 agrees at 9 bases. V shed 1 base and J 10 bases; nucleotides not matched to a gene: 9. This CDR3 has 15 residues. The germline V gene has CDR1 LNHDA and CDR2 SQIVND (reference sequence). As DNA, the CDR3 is TGTGCCAGTAGTATAGGGGGCGGGGGGGCCGGGTCGCAGTATTTT. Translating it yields CASSIGGGGAGSQYF. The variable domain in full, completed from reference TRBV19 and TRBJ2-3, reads DGGITQSPKYLFRKEGQNVTLSCEQNLNHDAMYWYRQDPGQGLRLIYYSQIVNDFQKGDIAEGYSVSREKKESFPLTVTSAQKNPTAFYLCASSIGGGGAGSQYFGPGTRLTVL.

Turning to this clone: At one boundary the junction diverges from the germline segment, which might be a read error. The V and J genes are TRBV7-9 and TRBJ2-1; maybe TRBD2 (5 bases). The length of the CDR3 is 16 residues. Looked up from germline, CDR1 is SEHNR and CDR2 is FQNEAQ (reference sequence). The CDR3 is CSSSSRQAGSYNEQFF. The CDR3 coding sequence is TGTTCCAGCAGCTCTCGTCAGGCGGGCTCCTACAATGAGCAGTTCTTC.

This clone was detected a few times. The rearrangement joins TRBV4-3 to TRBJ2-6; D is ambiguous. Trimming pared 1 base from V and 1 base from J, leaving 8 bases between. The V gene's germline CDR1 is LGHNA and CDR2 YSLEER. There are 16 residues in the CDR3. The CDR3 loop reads CASSQVFGSGANVLTF. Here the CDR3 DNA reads TGCGCCAGCAGCCAAGTCTTCGGGTCTGGGGCCAACGTCCTGACTTTC.

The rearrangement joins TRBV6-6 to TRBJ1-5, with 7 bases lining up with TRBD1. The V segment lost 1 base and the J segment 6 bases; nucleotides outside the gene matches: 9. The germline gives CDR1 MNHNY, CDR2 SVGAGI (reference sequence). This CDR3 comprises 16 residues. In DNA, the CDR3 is TGTGCCAGCAGTTACTTTGGAGGGGGCTTCGTTCAGCCCCAGCATTTT. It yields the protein CASSYFGGGFVQPQHF.

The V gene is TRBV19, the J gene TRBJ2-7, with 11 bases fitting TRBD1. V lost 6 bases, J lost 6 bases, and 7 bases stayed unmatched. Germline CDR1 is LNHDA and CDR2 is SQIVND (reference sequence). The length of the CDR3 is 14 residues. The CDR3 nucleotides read TGTGCCAGTAGCTTAGGGACAGGGGGAATCGAGCAGTACTTC. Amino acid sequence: CASSLGTGGIEQYF. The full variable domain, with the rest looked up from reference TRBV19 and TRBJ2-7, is DGGITQSPKYLFRKEGQNVTLSCEQNLNHDAMYWYRQDPGQGLRLIYYSQIVNDFQKGDIAEGYSVSREKKESFPLTVTSAQKNPTAFYLCASSLGTGGIEQYFGPGTRLTVT.

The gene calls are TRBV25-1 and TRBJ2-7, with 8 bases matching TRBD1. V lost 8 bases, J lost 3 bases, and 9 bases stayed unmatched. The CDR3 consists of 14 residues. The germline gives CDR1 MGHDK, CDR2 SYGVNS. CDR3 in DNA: TGTGCCAGCTTGGACAGGGAAGAGATCTACGAGCAGTACTTC. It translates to CASLDREEIYEQYF.

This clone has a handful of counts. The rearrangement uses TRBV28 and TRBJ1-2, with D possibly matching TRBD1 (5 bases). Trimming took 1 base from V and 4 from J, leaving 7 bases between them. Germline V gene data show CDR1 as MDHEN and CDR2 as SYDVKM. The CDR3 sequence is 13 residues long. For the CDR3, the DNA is TGTGCCAGCAGTTTATCAGGGTTCTATGGCTACACCTTC. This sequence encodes CASSLSGFYGYTF.

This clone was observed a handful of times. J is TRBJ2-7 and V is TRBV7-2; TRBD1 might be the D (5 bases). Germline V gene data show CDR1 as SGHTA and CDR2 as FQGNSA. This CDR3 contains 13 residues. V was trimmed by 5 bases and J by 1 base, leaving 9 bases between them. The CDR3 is CASSKQASYEQYF. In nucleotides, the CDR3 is TGTGCCAGCAGCAAACAGGCGTCCTACGAGCAGTACTTC.

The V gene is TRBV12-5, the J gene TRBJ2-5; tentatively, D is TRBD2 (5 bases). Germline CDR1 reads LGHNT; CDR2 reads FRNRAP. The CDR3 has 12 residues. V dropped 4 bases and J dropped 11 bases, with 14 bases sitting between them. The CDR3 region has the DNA TGTGCTAGTGGTTCGTCGTTGGGAGAGCAGTACTTC. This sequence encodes CASGSSLGEQYF.

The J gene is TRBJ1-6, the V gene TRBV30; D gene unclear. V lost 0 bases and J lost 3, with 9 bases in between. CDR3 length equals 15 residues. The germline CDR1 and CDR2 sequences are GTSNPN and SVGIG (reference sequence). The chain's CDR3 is CAWSVPEYYNSPLHF. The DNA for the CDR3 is TGTGCCTGGAGTGTTCCAGAATACTATAATTCACCCCTCCACTTT.

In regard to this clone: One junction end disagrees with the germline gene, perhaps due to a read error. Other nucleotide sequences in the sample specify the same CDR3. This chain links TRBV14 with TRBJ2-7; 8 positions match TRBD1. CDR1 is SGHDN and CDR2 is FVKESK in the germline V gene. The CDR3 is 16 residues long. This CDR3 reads CASSDSMRQGYHEQYF. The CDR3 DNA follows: TGTGCCAGCAGCGACTCTATGAGACAGGGGTACCACGAACAGTACTTC.

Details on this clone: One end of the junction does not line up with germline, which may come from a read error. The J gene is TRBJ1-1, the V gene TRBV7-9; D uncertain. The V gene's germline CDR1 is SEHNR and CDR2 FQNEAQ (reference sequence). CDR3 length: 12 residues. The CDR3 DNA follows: TGTTCCAGCACCCTCCTCGACACTGAAGCTTTCTTT. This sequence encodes CSSTLLDTEAFF.

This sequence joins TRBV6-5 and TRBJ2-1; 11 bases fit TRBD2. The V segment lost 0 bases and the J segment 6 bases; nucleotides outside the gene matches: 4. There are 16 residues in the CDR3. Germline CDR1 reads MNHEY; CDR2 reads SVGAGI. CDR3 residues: CASSYSLLAGGNEQFF. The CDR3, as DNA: TGTGCCAGCAGTTACTCGCTGCTAGCGGGAGGCAATGAGCAGTTCTTC.